This TCR beta chain was captured by sequencing in a study of cytomegalovirus exposure and HLA in healthy donors. Study-level points and caveats: While the bulk of TCR sequences proved rare, some public TCRs turned up in many donors.

Repertoires were generated with immunoSEQ multiplex PCR, while TCRdb's copy carries only in-frame clones and drops some. The sample has about 130,000 clones; 85% to 90% are singletons. This clone was detected only once. What it recognizes is unknown. The sequence came from a woman aged 18-29 years in good health and CMV-seropositive. The specimen was PBMCs.

CDR3 in DNA: TGCAGCGTCGGAGATGGGGCTCCAGATACGCAGTATTTT. Its translation: CSVGDGAPDTQYF. This rearrangement joins TRBV29-1 to TRBJ2-3; D may be TRBD1 (5 bases). Germline CDR1 is SQVTM and CDR2 is ANQGSEA. The CDR3 extends over 13 amino acids. Trimming took 6 bases from V and 4 from J, leaving 14 bases between them.